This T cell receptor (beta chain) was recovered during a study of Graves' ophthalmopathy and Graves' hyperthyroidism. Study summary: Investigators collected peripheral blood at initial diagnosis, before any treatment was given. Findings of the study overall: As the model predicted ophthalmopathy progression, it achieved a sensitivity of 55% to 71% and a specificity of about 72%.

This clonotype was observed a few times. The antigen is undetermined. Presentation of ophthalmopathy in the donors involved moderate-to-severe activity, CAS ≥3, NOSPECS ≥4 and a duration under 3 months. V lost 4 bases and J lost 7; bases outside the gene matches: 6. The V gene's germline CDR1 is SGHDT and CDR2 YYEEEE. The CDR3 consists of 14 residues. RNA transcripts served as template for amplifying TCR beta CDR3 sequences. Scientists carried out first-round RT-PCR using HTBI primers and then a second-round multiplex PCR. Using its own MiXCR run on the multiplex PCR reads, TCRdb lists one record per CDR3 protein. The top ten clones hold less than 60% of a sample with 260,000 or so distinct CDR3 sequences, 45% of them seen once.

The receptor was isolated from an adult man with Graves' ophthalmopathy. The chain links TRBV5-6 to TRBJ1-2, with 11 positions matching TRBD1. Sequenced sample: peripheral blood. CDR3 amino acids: CASSPDRGRRGYTF. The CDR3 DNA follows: TGTGCCAGCAGCCCGGACAGGGGGCGTCGTGGCTACACCTTC.